This TCR beta chain was captured in a study of regulatory T cells in long-lasting Graves disease (dated by TCRdb to the early 2020s). Study-level background: Patients with newly diagnosed Graves' disease had been on antithyroid drugs for under 3 months. Peripheral blood TCR sequencing and RNA sequencing compared persistent Graves' disease patients with newly diagnosed Graves' disease patients. The study took place in China and was registered as a clinical trial. TCR sequencing covered some 13 persistent and some 20 newly diagnosed Graves' disease patients, 33 samples in total. Paper-wide results and their limitations: Lower TCR Shannon entropy and fewer highly expanded clones were observed in persistent Graves' disease patients than in newly diagnosed patients, which suggested clonal expansion. The authors noted that the small sample size was a limitation that may lower accuracy. Because the primary lesion, thyroid tissue, could not be accessed, the study looked at peripheral blood alone. Patients with persistent disease shared more public clonotypes (about 3,000) than newly diagnosed patients did (about 1,000). TRBV28, TRBJ1-2 and TRBJ2-5 were preferentially used in persistent disease, while TRBV20-1 and TRBJ2-1 were favored in newly diagnosed disease. Only the TCR beta chain was sequenced and analyzed.

Taken from the germline V gene, the CDR1 and CDR2 loops are MNHNS and SASEGT. The CDR3 starts with the cysteine, ends with the phenylalanine, and has 11 residues. Kept here is only the CDR3 DNA, which spans 33 bases and is read in frame from base 1. The sample's time point label is to be understood as: newly diagnosed GD, antithyroid drugs for less than 3 months. For both TCR sequencing and RNA sequencing, RNA was extracted from PBMCs using TRIzol. The diagnosis of Graves' disease followed American Thyroid Association guidelines. The patients came from an endocrinology department in Xi'an, China. Each patient gave approximately 8.8 milliliters of peripheral blood, collected in an EDTA anticoagulant tube. Ficoll Paque Plus density gradient separation was used to isolate PBMCs, and no further T cell sorting was done. An Agilent 2100 Bioanalyzer and agarose gel were used to assess RNA quality, and a NanoDrop 2000 was used to measure RNA concentration.

Library preparation employed multiplex PCR. Instrument used: Illumina HiSeq 4000. CDR3 regions were amplified by Arm-PCR with iRepertoire HTBI primers to construct TCR beta libraries. Before sequencing, the PCR products went through gel purification. The study's own analysis went as follows. A total of around 59 TRBV and more than twelve TRBJ segments were identified across samples and were used for gene usage analysis of CDR3 amino acid clonotypes. COPE and FqMerger were used to merge the filtered high-quality paired reads into contigs. BLAST was used to align contigs to IMGT TRBV, TRBD and TRBJ reference genes, and CDR3 was defined according to IMGT. Any clonotype with a frequency above 0.1% was counted as a highly expanded clone. Shannon entropy was used to measure repertoire diversity, and the Gini coefficient was used to measure V-J evenness. Public clonotypes were defined as clonotypes shared by more than one individual. TCRdb handled the public reads itself, with Q25 trimming in fastp and clone calling in MiXCR, and kept productive beta chains. Under each unique CDR3 protein, matching rows form one entry showing the most common genes and DNA. TCRdb's processing, not the authors', yielded these V and J calls. This sample lists about 540,000 distinct CDR3 sequences; 13% were detected once. The ten largest clones add up to over 7.5% of the sample.

In this sample, this clonotype turned up many times. The antigen it recognizes is unknown. At one boundary the junction diverges from the germline segment, which might be a read error. The data also belong to a second study, concerning T cells in Graves' hyperthyroidism and ophthalmopathy. The second study also describes: A patient counted as having stable Graves' hyperthyroidism if no progression to ophthalmopathy occurred over 18 months of follow-up. Hyperthyroidism patients were newly diagnosed, with disease duration under 2 months, and aged 18 to 65 years. Any patient with an uncontrolled infection, another autoimmune disease, pregnancy or lactation was excluded. Clinical symptoms, serum thyroxine and TRAb, thyroid ultrasound, and orbital computed tomography formed the basis for the diagnoses. The first round of RT-PCR for the TCR CDR3 was performed with the HTBI primer set and the Qiagen OneStep RT-PCR kit. Most expanded thyroid clonotypes (frequency above 0.001) were also detected in blood, a finding suggesting that blood repertoires may reflect thyroid immune responses. Ophthalmopathy was separated from stable hyperthyroidism by a 13 V-J signature model, with 87.88% sensitivity and roughly 84% specificity obtained in cross-validation and 80%/75% obtained in testing. In validation, progression to ophthalmopathy was predicted by the model with almost 71% sensitivity and about 72% specificity, a median of approximately 7.1 months before onset. TCR V-J signatures able to tell the groups apart were searched for in a discovery cohort of 95 to 100 patients, of whom roughly 42 had Graves' ophthalmopathy and 55 to 65 had stable Graves' hyperthyroidism. An independent validation cohort of some 18 hyperthyroidism patients and about 16 patients who later progressed to ophthalmopathy tested prospective prediction of ophthalmopathy. The 100 discovery patients were randomly split 7:3 into training and test sets. In addition, the study compared T-cell repertoires in thyroid tissue and in blood from roughly six Graves' hyperthyroidism patients. After blood sampling, hyperthyroidism patients were treated with methimazole at a starting dose of 30 mg daily, and ophthalmopathy patients were treated with high-dose intravenous methylprednisolone. Libraries were constructed in a second round of multiplex PCR, after which size selection and purification were carried out. Libraries were sequenced paired-end with 100 bp reads on an Illumina HiSeq2000. SOAPnuke was used to process the raw data, removing reads that contained adapters or uncalled bases, had a mean Phred below 15, or lacked an exact match to the constant primer or identifier. COPE v1.2.5 was used to merge high-quality paired reads, and clonotypes were defined as unique nucleotide sequences. MiTCR v1.1 was used to align the clonotypes against IMGT TRBV, TRBD and TRBJ reference segments. Only V-J combinations with frequency above 0.0001, covering approximately 99% of repertoires, were analysed. A TCS score was defined as the ratio of F50 (clonal expansion) to E x V (chaos), with BLOSUM62-based TCRdist applied between CDR3 peptides within each V-J. Welch's t-statistics and random forest reduced fewer than 550 V-J features to some 14, which were used in a naive Bayes classifier (R e1071). No statistical method was used to fix the sample size in advance, and group allocation was not hidden from the investigators. The paper reports TCR Vbeta CDR3 sequencing of fewer than 150 peripheral blood samples: under 45 ophthalmopathy, fewer than 85 hyperthyroidism and around 17 progressor patients.

Sequenced here: peripheral blood mononuclear cells (PBMCs), sampled at new diagnosis, from a patient treated with antithyroid drugs. The TCR sequence derives from a man in his thirties or forties with Graves disease. Donor details come from another sample of the same person, matched by shared clones. The rearrangement joined TRBV6-1 to TRBJ2-7; the D segment cannot be called with confidence. Read as DNA, the sequence is TGTGCCAGCAGAGATGGAGAAAGAGAAGACTTC. Its coded protein is CASRDGEREDF.